The 18 T cell receptor beta chains reported below all come from one sample, sequenced in a study of cytotoxic CD8 clonotypes in ibrutinib-treated CLL. Sequencing used immunoSEQ multiplex PCR; TCRdb keeps in-frame clones, though not all of them. In the table there are nearly 15,000 clones, roughly 66% of which are singletons. The sample was PBMCs, taken before ibrutinib treatment. The origin of the receptors is a human donor with chronic lymphocytic leukemia.

Here the CDR3 reads CSVDGDAYNEQFF. CDR3 coding DNA: TGCAGCGTTGACGGGGATGCCTACAATGAGCAGTTCTTC. The chain joins TRBV29-1 to TRBJ2-1; perhaps TRBD2 as D (5 bases). Trimming cost V 3 bases and J 2 bases, with 8 bases left between them. Germline values: CDR1 SQVTM, CDR2 ANQGSEA. The CDR3 consists of 13 residues.

The chain employs TRBV7-9 and TRBJ2-5; D unresolved. V was cut by 5 bases and J by 5 bases, with 18 bases left in between. The CDR3 covers 15 residues. Germline-derived CDR1 and CDR2 are SEHNR and FQNEAQ (reference sequence). The CDR3 reads CASSGRTGSAETQYF. CDR3 bases: TGTGCCAGCAGCGGACGGACCGGGTCGGCGGAGACCCAGTACTTC.

This chain links TRBV5-1 with TRBJ2-5; D not resolved. Germline V gene lookup returns CDR1 SGHRS and CDR2 YFSETQ. The V end lost 3 bases, the J end lost 4 bases, and 10 bases lay between the germline ends. The CDR3 is 13 amino acids. CDR3 sequence reads: CASSSLVGETQYF. CDR3 DNA: TGCGCCAGCAGCTCCTTAGTTGGAGAGACCCAGTACTTC.

In its sample, this clone ranks as medium-sized. The rearrangement joins TRBV28 to TRBJ2-5, with 11 bases fitting TRBD2. Germline V lookup: CDR1 MDHEN, CDR2 SYDVKM. V was clipped by 6 bases and J by 2 bases; unmatched bases: 2. CDR3 length equals 14 residues. CDR3 DNA sequence: TGTGCCAGCAGACTAGCGGGGGTTCAAGAGACCCAGTACTTC. It codes for CASRLAGVQETQYF.

The CDR3 protein is CASSRQGRANTEAFF. The DNA for the CDR3 is TGTGCCAGCAGCCGACAGGGGAGGGCGAACACTGAAGCTTTCTTT. The chain has TRBV28 and TRBJ1-1; 8 nucleotides agree with TRBD1. Germline trimming cut 6 bases from V and 1 base from J; bases unmatched to any gene: 7. This CDR3 contains 15 residues. The germline CDR1 and CDR2 sequences are MDHEN and SYDVKM.

V gene TRBV6-6 combines with J gene TRBJ1-2, with TRBD1 matching 9 bases. Trimming removed 5 bases from V and 7 bases from J; junction bases left unmatched: 8. Germline CDR1 and CDR2: MNHNY and SVGAGI (reference sequence). This CDR3 has 14 residues. The CDR3 DNA reads as TGTGCCAGCAGTCGACAGGGGGGTTCGAGTGGCTACACCTTC. It specifies CASSRQGGSSGYTF.

This chain uses TRBV14 with TRBJ1-1, with D possibly TRBD1 on 5 matching bases. This CDR3 region has 13 residues. V shed 4 bases and J shed 6 bases, with 12 bases lying between them. Germline assignment: CDR1 SGHDN and CDR2 FVKESK. As DNA, the CDR3 is TGTGCCAGCAGCCCGGGGTGGGACTCTGAAGCTTTCTTT. Translated: CASSPGWDSEAFF.

The chain recombines TRBV5-4 with TRBJ2-7, with a weak D call TRBD1 (5 bases). Deletions cut 1 base from V and 2 bases from J, with 16 bases between. There are 16 residues in the CDR3. Germline-derived CDR1 and CDR2 are SGHNT and YYREEE (reference sequence). DNA of the CDR3: TGTGCCAGCAGCTTGAATCGCGTCAGACAGCCCTACGAGCAGTACTTC. Its translation: CASSLNRVRQPYEQYF.

This chain connects TRBV6-1 to TRBJ1-1, with D perhaps matching TRBD1 (6 bases). The CDR3 runs to 15 residues. V was shortened by 2 bases and J by 4 bases, with 14 bases between the two germline ends. The germline gives CDR1 MNHNS, CDR2 SASEGT. CDR3 protein: CASSERGGHGTEAFF. CDR3 in DNA: TGTGCCAGCAGTGAAAGAGGGGGACACGGCACTGAAGCTTTCTTT.

This rearrangement joins TRBV4-3 to TRBJ2-1, with 7 bases identical to TRBD2. Per germline, CDR1 LGHNA and CDR2 YSLEER. Trimming at V came to 1 base and at J to 6 bases, leaving 0 bases not matched to a gene. The CDR3 sequence is 13 residues long. CDR3 residues: CASSQGGSNEQFF. The CDR3 nucleotides read TGCGCCAGCAGCCAAGGCGGGAGCAATGAGCAGTTCTTC.

This clone showed up just a few times. The chain joins TRBV5-1 to TRBJ2-2; 7 bases fit TRBD1. Trimming at V came to 5 bases and at J to 0 bases, leaving 13 bases not matched to a gene. Germline V gene data show CDR1 as SGHRS and CDR2 as YFSETQ. The CDR3 is 18 residues long. This CDR3 is CASSSSLWTGSNTGELFF. CDR3 nucleotides: TGCGCCAGCAGTTCATCACTATGGACAGGTTCGAACACCGGGGAGCTGTTTTTT.

The J gene is TRBJ1-6, the V gene TRBV7-6, with D unresolved. Trimming cost V 6 bases and J 5 bases, with 11 bases left between them. Per germline, CDR1 SGHVS and CDR2 FNYEAQ. The CDR3 has 14 amino acids. For the CDR3, the DNA is TGTGCCAGCAGACTACGGGCCAATAATTCACCCCTCCACTTT. This gives the protein CASRLRANNSPLHF.

This chain joins TRBV2 and TRBJ2-5, with D perhaps matching TRBD1 (6 bases). With 8 bases removed from V and 4 bases from J, the gap between germline ends came to 17 bases. CDR1 is SNHLY, CDR2 FYNNEI, per germline. The CDR3 is made up of 14 amino acids. CDR3 nucleotides: TGTGCCAGCGGCCTTGGACAGTGGTCAGAGACCCAGTACTTC. This gives the protein CASGLGQWSETQYF.

The chain joins TRBV9 to TRBJ2-2; D not resolved. V lost 0 bases and J 4 bases, leaving 4 bases between the germline ends. CDR1 is SGDLS, CDR2 YYNGEE, per germline. The CDR3 sequence is 13 residues long. In nucleotides, the CDR3 is TGTGCCAGCAGCGTAGCTATCACCGGGGAGCTGTTTTTT. Amino acid sequence: CASSVAITGELFF. The variable domain in full, with the rest retrieved from reference TRBV9 and TRBJ2-2, is DSGVTQTPKHLITATGQRVTLRCSPRSGDLSVYWYQQSLDQGLQFLIQYYNGEERAKGNILERFSAQQFPDLHSELNLSSLELGDSALYFCASSVAITGELFFGEGSRLTVL.

The CDR3, as DNA: TGTGCCAGTAGTAACAGGGTGAAGAACACTGAAGCTTTCTTT. Its protein product is CASSNRVKNTEAFF. This chain uses TRBV19 with TRBJ1-1; TRBD1 might be the D (6 bases). Trimming took 4 bases from V and 1 from J, leaving 10 bases between them. The V gene's germline CDR1 is LNHDA and CDR2 SQIVND (reference sequence). The CDR3 has 14 amino acids.

This clone was observed a handful of times. This sample includes further DNA sequences coding for the same CDR3. V is TRBV29-1 and J is TRBJ1-1; D remains unclear. This CDR3 is built from 13 residues. Trimming took 4 bases from V and 0 from J, leaving 9 bases between them. The V gene's germline CDR1 is SQVTM and CDR2 ANQGSEA. The CDR3 region is CSVGGGMNTEAFF. The CDR3 DNA sequence: TGCAGCGTTGGGGGAGGGATGAACACTGAAGCTTTCTTT.

The chain uses TRBV5-1 and TRBJ2-1, with 7 bases aligning to TRBD1. The length of the CDR3 is 15 residues. V shed 4 bases, J shed 3 bases, and the junction held 7 bases outside the gene matches. Germline-derived CDR1 and CDR2 are SGHRS and YFSETQ. The CDR3 nucleotides read TGCGCCAGCAGCCTAGAAAACAGGGGCTACAATGAGCAGTTCTTC. Amino acids: CASSLENRGYNEQFF.

The chain couples TRBV5-6 to TRBJ1-1; 9 nucleotides agree with TRBD1. The CDR3 sequence is 15 residues long. The V and J ends lost 3 bases and 0 bases, in that order; junction bases with no gene match: 3. Germline assignment: CDR1 SGHDT and CDR2 YYEEEE. The DNA for the CDR3 is TGTGCCAGCAGCTACGGGACAGGGATGAACACTGAAGCTTTCTTT. Protein sequence: CASSYGTGMNTEAFF.